A selection of T cell receptor beta chains follows, all from one sample in a study of T cell responses to AZD1222 COVID-19 vaccine. The repertoire was sequenced with immunoSEQ multiplex PCR; TCRdb's copy has only in-frame clones and lacks some. The top ten hold around 30% of the sample, which has some 120,000 clones, about 89% seen once. Material: peripheral blood, obtained on day 0 of AZD1222 vaccination. Source of these receptors: an adult in good health. Each CDR3 is given with its conserved first and last residue. D genes are given only for firm matches. Only part of the rows carry a size: once, few, many, or a class if the clone is expanded.

D,J,V,size,CDR3,DNA
NA,TRBJ2-6,TRBV14,NA,CASSQAGANVLTF,TGTGCCAGCAGCCAAGCTGGGGCCAACGTCCTGACTTTC
TRBD2,TRBJ2-3,TRBV3-1/TRBV3-2,NA,CASSSRAPSGRGQRTDTQYF,TGTGCCAGCAGCTCGAGGGCCCCTAGCGGGAGGGGTCAACGCACAGATACGCAGTATTTT
NA,TRBJ1-5,TRBV29-1,NA,CSVGAKGPQHF,TGCAGCGTGGGTGCTAAAGGGCCCCAGCATTTT
NA,TRBJ1-6,TRBV4-2,once,CASSQGDNSPLHF,TGTGCCAGCAGCCAAGGCGATAATTCACCCCTCCACTTT
NA,TRBJ2-3,TRBV11-2,NA,CASSLAPTRSHPDPFTQYF,TGTGCCAGCAGCTTAGCGCCCACGAGGAGCCACCCAGACCCCTTTACGCAGTATTTT
TRBD2,TRBJ2-7,TRBV7-2,NA,CASSLGAGGTYEQYF,TGTGCCAGCAGCTTGGGGGCGGGGGGAACCTACGAGCAGTACTTC
NA,TRBJ2-3,TRBV6-5,NA,CASSGTTDTQYF,TGTGCCAGCAGCGGGACCACAGATACGCAGTATTTT
NA,TRBJ1-6,TRBV7-9,NA,CASSLARQINNSPLHF,TGTGCCAGCAGCTTAGCGAGACAGATTAATAATTCACCCCTCCACTTT
TRBD2,TRBJ2-3,TRBV18,NA,CASSPVDSGNGDTQYF,TGTGCCAGCTCACCGGTCGATAGCGGGAATGGTGATACGCAGTATTTT
NA,TRBJ1-1,TRBV14,NA,CATERMVDTEAFF,TGTGCCACCGAACGGATGGTGGACACTGAAGCTTTCTTT
NA,TRBJ1-1,TRBV6-2/TRBV6-3,NA,CASSLSEGNGAFF,TGTGCCAGCAGCCTCTCTGAGGGGAACGGAGCTTTCTTT
NA,TRBJ1-5,TRBV5-1,NA,CASSPDGNSNQPQHF,TGCGCCAGCAGCCCGGACGGCAATAGCAATCAGCCCCAGCATTTT
TRBD2,TRBJ2-7,TRBV6-2/TRBV6-3,NA,CASSYKRTSGTSYEQYF,TGTGCCAGCAGTTACAAAAGGACTAGCGGCACCTCCTACGAGCAGTACTTC
NA,TRBJ1-4,TRBV30,NA,CAWSGGLLGEKLFF,TGTGCCTGGAGTGGGGGACTTCTAGGTGAAAAACTGTTTTTT
NA,TRBJ1-5,TRBV14,NA,CASRGRGRLQSQPQHF,TGTGCCAGCAGGGGGAGAGGGCGGCTCCAGTCTCAGCCCCAGCATTTT
NA,TRBJ1-6,TRBV12-5,NA,CASGFTGASSYNSPLHF,TGTGCTAGTGGTTTCACAGGTGCGAGCTCCTATAATTCACCCCTCCACTTT
NA,TRBJ2-7,TRBV7-2,NA,CASSLGGYGISVNEQYF,TGTGCCAGCAGCTTAGGAGGTTACGGGATCTCCGTGAACGAGCAGTACTTC
NA,TRBJ1-1,TRBV6-1,NA,CASSEGGTEAFF,TGTGCCAGCAGTGAAGGGGGCACTGAAGCTTTCTTT
TRBD1,TRBJ1-5,TRBV5-8,once,CASTHRTGVQPQHF,TGTGCCAGCACCCATCGGACAGGGGTACAGCCCCAGCATTTT
TRBD2,TRBJ2-7,TRBV7-3,few,CASWRDYGVYEQYF,TGTGCCAGCTGGAGGGACTACGGAGTCTACGAGCAGTACTTC
NA,TRBJ1-1,TRBV7-3,once,CASSLTVMNTEAFF,TGTGCCAGCAGCTTGACAGTCATGAACACTGAAGCTTTCTTT
TRBD2,TRBJ2-1,TRBV7-7,NA,CARGEGLAGLFYNEQFF,TGTGCACGGGGGGAGGGCCTAGCGGGACTTTTCTACAATGAGCAGTTCTTC
NA,TRBJ1-4,TRBV7-2,NA,CASSPDNRDRKLFF,TGTGCCAGCAGCCCAGATAACAGGGATCGGAAACTGTTTTTT
TRBD1,TRBJ1-3,TRBV6-5,NA,CASRTGVGGNTIYF,TGTGCCAGCAGGACAGGGGTGGGTGGAAACACCATATATTTT
NA,TRBJ2-2,TRBV11-2,NA,CASSPRGGTNTGELFF,TGTGCCAGCAGCCCGCGGGGCGGGACGAACACCGGGGAGCTGTTTTTT
TRBD2,TRBJ2-3,TRBV10-3,NA,CAISELSGSGGTQYF,TGTGCCATCAGCGAACTTAGCGGGAGCGGGGGTACGCAGTATTTT
NA,TRBJ2-7,TRBV10-3,once,CAISETGHEQYF,TGTGCCATCAGTGAGACAGGGCACGAGCAGTACTTC
NA,TRBJ1-2,TRBV15,NA,CATSRGGMADGYTF,TGTGCCACCAGCAGGGGGGGTATGGCCGATGGCTACACCTTC
NA,TRBJ1-1,TRBV4-3,NA,CASSQETTGRRIILGTEAFF,TGCGCCAGCAGCCAAGAAACAACAGGACGACGCATAATTTTAGGGACTGAAGCTTTCTTT
TRBD1,TRBJ2-5,TRBV19,NA,CASSEQYGQGGETQYF,TGTGCCAGTAGTGAGCAATACGGACAGGGTGGGGAGACCCAGTACTTC
TRBD1,TRBJ2-1,TRBV27,NA,CASSFRRWTGSPYNEQFF,TGTGCCAGCAGTTTCCGGCGATGGACAGGGAGTCCCTACAATGAGCAGTTCTTC
TRBD2,TRBJ2-2,TRBV6-1,once,CASSGLAGGWGGELFF,TGTGCCAGCAGTGGTCTGGCGGGGGGTTGGGGCGGGGAGCTGTTTTTT
TRBD2,TRBJ2-1,TRBV4-2,NA,CASSQVLLTSGRTNEQFF,TGTGCCAGCAGCCAAGTTCTACTGACTAGCGGGAGAACAAATGAGCAGTTCTTC
NA,TRBJ1-5,TRBV5-8,NA,CASSRGQNNQPQHF,TGTGCCAGCAGCAGAGGACAGAACAATCAGCCCCAGCATTTT
NA,TRBJ1-2,TRBV19,NA,CASSPPGAGYYGYTF,TGTGCCAGTAGTCCCCCCGGGGCGGGGTACTATGGCTACACCTTC
TRBD2,TRBJ2-3,TRBV4-3,NA,CASSRLAGTTDTQYF,TGCGCCAGCAGCCGTCTAGCGGGGACCACAGATACGCAGTATTTT
NA,TRBJ1-5,TRBV6-2/TRBV6-3,NA,CASSSNRADNQPQHF,TGTGCCAGCAGCTCCAACAGGGCAGACAATCAGCCCCAGCATTTT
TRBD2,TRBJ2-3,TRBV4-2,NA,CASSQGDTAGRTDTQYF,TGTGCCAGCAGCCAAGGCGATACAGCGGGAAGAACAGATACGCAGTATTTT
NA,TRBJ1-2,TRBV25-1,NA,CASQVHYGYTF,TGTGCCAGCCAGGTCCACTATGGCTACACCTTC
NA,TRBJ1-1,TRBV5-1,NA,CASSLTGFTEAFF,TGCGCCAGCAGCCTGACAGGTTTCACTGAAGCTTTCTTT